The clone carrying this T cell receptor (beta chain) was recorded a few times. What it binds is unknown. The study, taken as a whole, reports: Tumor-infiltrating Treg TCR alpha and beta sequences overlapped most with tumor naive CD4+ T cells, then blood naive.

Tregs were sorted as CD4+CD25+CD127-/low cells. The CDR3 is made up of 14 amino acids. V lost 9 bases to trimming and J lost 5 bases; unmatched junction nucleotides: 9. Looked up from germline, CDR1 is SGHTA and CDR2 is FQGTGA. TCRdb re-called the 5' RACE reads through MiXCR, storing one row per CDR3 protein. The table includes tens of thousands of distinct CDR3 sequences, about 28% detected once. The chain joins TRBV7-3 to TRBJ2-2; the match to TRBD2 covers 7 bases. The sample was tumor-infiltrating Tregs sorted from the breast tumor. The TCR originated in a female donor with breast cancer. CDR3 loop: CASKTSSVTGELFF. Written as DNA, the CDR3 is TGTGCCAGTAAGACTAGCTCTGTGACCGGGGAGCTGTTTTTT.